Below, 4 T cell receptor beta chains from the same sample are listed, as sequenced in a study of identical twins. One entry per CDR3 protein, called by TCRdb with MiXCR from the 5' RACE reads. This table has around 650,000 distinct CDR3 sequences, just over 7% appearing once. These data also featured in a second study, about yellow fever vaccine responses in identical twins.

Material: PBMCs. The receptors come from a woman aged 18-29 years in good health.

The genes are TRBV5-1 and TRBJ1-2; possibly TRBD1 for D (5 bases). The CDR3 spans 13 residues. CDR1 is SGHRS and CDR2 is YFSETQ in the germline V gene. V was pared by 1 base and J by 5 bases, with 9 bases between. The CDR3, as DNA: TGCGCCAGCAGCTTGAGTCAGGGTTATGGCTACACCTTC. Its protein is CASSLSQGYGYTF.

This clonotype was detected ten times or more. The chain has TRBV29-1 and TRBJ1-1; tentative D call: TRBD1 (6 bases). The germline CDR1 and CDR2 sequences are SQVTM and ANQGSEA. The CDR3 covers 13 residues. V shed 5 bases and J shed 5 bases, with 15 bases lying between them. CDR3 bases: TGCAGCGTTACTACCCAACAGGGAACTGAAGCTTTCTTT. Residues: CSVTTQQGTEAFF.

The sample holds many counts of this clonotype. V usage is TRBV4-2 and J usage is TRBJ1-2; possible D gene TRBD1, 5 bases. The CDR3 loop spans 13 amino acids. Germline assignment: CDR1 LGHNA and CDR2 YNFKEQ. V lost 0 bases, J lost 8 bases, and 10 bases lay in between. The CDR3 region has the DNA TGTGCCAGCAGCCAAGATCGACAGATCGGCTACACCTTC. Its translation is CASSQDRQIGYTF.

This clonotype was seen a handful of times. The CDR3 sequence: CSADPGTGGEKLFF. The CDR3 bases are TGCAGTGCTGACCCCGGGACAGGGGGCGAAAAACTGTTTTTT. The chain employs TRBV20-1 and TRBJ1-4, with TRBD1 matching 12 bases. The V segment lost 5 bases and the J segment 8 bases; nucleotides outside the gene matches: 6. The length of the CDR3 is 14 residues. Germline V gene data show CDR1 as DFQATT and CDR2 as SNEGSKA (reference sequence).